Presented here are 23 T cell receptor beta chains from one specimen sequenced in a study of T-cell reconstitution after alpha-beta-depleted transplantation in children. Unique molecular identifiers were incorporated into the prepared TCRbeta library. TCRdb redid the calling of the PCR reads with MiXCR, one entry per CDR3 protein. Of some 200,000 distinct CDR3 sequences in the sample, under 8.5% are singletons; the top ten hold 5.5%. Sequenced here: PBMCs, sampled before TCRalphabeta/CD19-depleted stem cell transplant. The source of these receptors is a boy younger than 10 with acute lymphoblastic leukemia, due to receive a stem cell transplant.

This clonotype was seen at least ten times. V usage is TRBV7-9 and J usage is TRBJ1-1; TRBD1 might be the D (6 bases). The CDR3 is made up of 15 amino acids. V was shortened by 2 bases and J by 5 bases, with 15 bases between the two germline ends. The germline gives CDR1 SEHNR, CDR2 FQNEAQ (reference sequence). DNA of the CDR3: TGTGCCAGCAGCTTAACCCCAACAGGGAGTACTGAAGCTTTCTTT. Translated, it gives CASSLTPTGSTEAFF.

This clonotype came up many times. The CDR3 sequence is CASHPGTGLNTEAFF. The CDR3 nucleotides are TGTGCCAGCCATCCCGGGACAGGGTTGAACACTGAAGCTTTCTTT. The chain has TRBV18 and TRBJ1-1; 9 bases align to TRBD1. The CDR3 extends over 15 amino acids. The germline CDR1 and CDR2 sequences are KGHSH and LQKENI. The J segment lost 0 bases and the V segment lost 8 bases, leaving 7 bases of the junction unmatched.

This clonotype has more than one count but fewer than ten. The chain is built from TRBV28 and TRBJ2-6; 10 bases map to TRBD1. Trimming removed 5 bases from V and 1 base from J; junction bases left unmatched: 14. The germline CDR1 and CDR2 sequences are MDHEN and SYDVKM. This CDR3 has 20 residues. The DNA of the CDR3 is TGTGCCAGCAGTCCGCTATTTGGGGACAGGGGCCCATCTGGGGCCAACGTCCTGACTTTC. Protein product: CASSPLFGDRGPSGANVLTF.

With regard to this clonotype: A much more abundant neighbour one base away suggests this may be a read error. J is TRBJ2-1 and V is TRBV4-1, with TRBD1 matching 7 bases. The CDR3 spans 13 residues. Germline CDR1 and CDR2: MGHRA and YSYEKL. The CDR3 DNA follows: TGTGCCAGCGGCCCCTGGGACAGCCGGGAGCAGTTCTTC. Translated: CASGPWDSREQFF.

In its sample, this clonotype was seen a few times. The chain carries TRBV7-2 and TRBJ1-2; 7 bases map to TRBD1. Germline CDR1 and CDR2: SGHTA and FQGNSA. CDR3 size: 14 residues. The junction had 4 bases not matched to a gene; V was cut back by 3 bases and J by 3 bases. The CDR3 coding sequence is TGTGCCAGCAGCTTGAGGGGGCTCGACTATGGCTACACCTTC. Translated: CASSLRGLDYGYTF.

In this sample, this clonotype turned up many times. This sequence joins TRBV5-1 and TRBJ2-1; 12 nucleotides line up with TRBD2. Germline CDR1 reads SGHRS; CDR2 reads YFSETQ. The CDR3 spans 20 residues. The V segment lost 4 bases and the J segment 0 bases; nucleotides outside the gene matches: 14. CDR3 coding DNA: TGCGCCAGCAGCGCCCGCCTCGGACTAGCGGGACCCATCTCCTACAATGAGCAGTTCTTC. Translation: CASSARLGLAGPISYNEQFF.

Notes on this clonotype: A much larger clonotype is one base distant, so this may be a read error. CDR3 in amino acids: CASSLAAGTGGFDQYF. As DNA, the CDR3 is TGTGCCAGCAGCTTGGCGGCCGGGACAGGAGGGTTCGATCAGTACTTC. This sequence joins TRBV5-6 and TRBJ2-7; 8 bases match TRBD1. CDR3 size: 16 residues. Germline V lookup: CDR1 SGHDT, CDR2 YYEEEE. Germline trimming cut 0 bases from V and 10 bases from J; bases unmatched to any gene: 15.

The chain links TRBV20-1 to TRBJ1-4, with TRBD1 matching over 7 bases. With V trimmed by 0 bases and J by 4 bases, 11 bases remained unmatched. Germline V lookup: CDR1 DFQATT, CDR2 SNEGSKA (reference sequence). The CDR3 runs 17 residues. DNA of the CDR3: TGCAGTGCTAGAGATCCTAGGGGGGACAGTCTTAATGAAAAACTGTTTTTT. Amino acid sequence: CSARDPRGDSLNEKLFF.

This clonotype was seen ten or more times. The rearrangement links TRBV5-1 to TRBJ2-5, with D perhaps TRBD2 (6 bases). Between the trimmed V and J ends, which lost 0 bases and 3 bases, there was a span of 9 bases. The CDR3 has 14 amino acids. Germline values: CDR1 SGHRS, CDR2 YFSETQ. The CDR3 sequence is CASSLVGEEETQYF. DNA of the CDR3: TGCGCCAGCAGCTTGGTAGGGGAGGAAGAGACCCAGTACTTC.

The V and J genes are TRBV28 and TRBJ2-5; D may be TRBD1 (6 bases). With 4 bases removed from V and 4 bases from J, the gap between germline ends came to 19 bases. The germline V gene encodes CDR1 MDHEN and CDR2 SYDVKM. The CDR3 has 16 residues. DNA for the CDR3: TGTGCCAGCAGTTCTGGGGGCGGCGGCGGCGCAGAGACCCAGTACTTC. This sequence encodes CASSSGGGGGAETQYF.

In its sample, this clonotype was seen once. A much larger clone sits a single nucleotide away, making a read error possible. The rearrangement uses TRBV11-2 and TRBJ2-7; 8 nucleotides match TRBD2. The CDR3 sequence is 15 residues long. Germline lookup yields CDR1 SGHAT and CDR2 FQNNGV. The J segment lost 5 bases and the V segment lost 0 bases, leaving 6 bases of the junction unmatched. The CDR3 protein is CASSLDREGTDEQYF. DNA of the CDR3: TGTGCCAGCAGCTTAGATCGGGAGGGAACCGACGAGCAGTACTTC.

This chain connects TRBV7-2 to TRBJ2-1; D call uncertain. CDR1 is SGHTA and CDR2 is FQGNSA in the germline V gene. The CDR3 has 15 residues. Trimming shortened V by 7 bases and J by 4 bases, and 17 bases separated the two germline ends. The CDR3 reads CASIAPPATYNEQFF. CDR3 bases: TGTGCCAGCATAGCCCCCCCCGCTACTTACAATGAGCAGTTCTTC.

The chain links TRBV6-6 to TRBJ2-7; tentative D call: TRBD1 (5 bases). Germline V gene sequence: CDR1 MNHNY, CDR2 SVGAGI (reference sequence). CDR3 length: 13 amino acids. Trimming removed 4 bases from V and 5 bases from J, with 12 bases in between. CDR3 in amino acids: CASSFSRAHEQYF. The CDR3 bases are TGTGCCAGCAGTTTCTCCAGGGCCCACGAGCAGTACTTC.

This clonotype came up many times. CDR3 amino acids: CASITDGTRGTGELFF. The CDR3 coding sequence is TGTGCCAGCATTACCGACGGGACGAGGGGGACCGGGGAGCTGTTTTTT. This rearrangement joins TRBV6-2 or TRBV6-3 to TRBJ2-2; TRBD1 might be the D (6 bases). The germline V and J ends were trimmed by 7 bases and 5 bases, with 20 bases remaining between them. This CDR3 region has 16 residues. Germline-derived CDR1 and CDR2 are MNHEY and SVGEGT.

This clonotype was recorded at least ten times. V gene TRBV27 combines with J gene TRBJ2-7, with a possible D match to TRBD1 (6 bases). Germline V lookup: CDR1 MNHEY, CDR2 SMNVEV (reference sequence). CDR3 length: 14 residues. Trimming took 5 bases from V and 2 from J, leaving 13 bases between them. The CDR3 nucleotides are TGTGCCAGCAGTACGCCGGACAGAGCCTACGAGCAGTACTTC. Translating it yields CASSTPDRAYEQYF.

Ten or more counts support this clonotype. The chain is built from TRBV28 and TRBJ1-4; a weak D match, TRBD1 (6 bases). CDR1 MDHEN and CDR2 SYDVKM come from the germline V gene. There are 14 residues in the CDR3. Trimming took 7 bases from V and 5 from J, leaving 14 bases between them. CDR3 nucleotides: TGTGCCAGCACCTCGGGGGCGTTAAATGAAAAACTGTTTTTT. Translating it yields CASTSGALNEKLFF.

This clonotype has a handful of counts. The chain couples TRBV2 to TRBJ2-3; 7 nucleotides match TRBD2. Germline CDR1 is SNHLY and CDR2 is FYNNEI. The CDR3 covers 11 residues. V gave up 2 bases and J gave up 11 bases; unmatched junction bases: 1. CDR3 sequence reads: CASSELAEQYF. DNA of the CDR3: TGTGCCAGCAGTGAACTAGCGGAGCAGTATTTT.

There are many counts of this clonotype. The rearrangement uses TRBV29-1 and TRBJ2-7; D gene ambiguous. The V end lost 4 bases, the J end lost 2 bases, and 12 bases lay between the germline ends. CDR3 length equals 13 residues. Germline V gene sequence: CDR1 SQVTM, CDR2 ANQGSEA. The CDR3 DNA reads as TGCAGCGTTGCCGGTAGGGTTGCCTACGAGCAGTACTTC. This encodes CSVAGRVAYEQYF.

The genes are TRBV28 and TRBJ2-7; no definite D call. The germline gives CDR1 MDHEN, CDR2 SYDVKM. Trimming shortened V by 6 bases and J by 0 bases, and 12 bases separated the two germline ends. The CDR3 totals 14 residues. The CDR3 spells CASSPPGRSYEQYF. The CDR3 DNA follows: TGTGCCAGCAGCCCCCCCGGTCGCTCCTACGAGCAGTACTTC.

This clonotype was found many times. CDR3 residues: CSVEDHRRQGQFF. CDR3 nucleotides: TGCAGCGTTGAAGATCACCGGAGACAGGGCCAGTTCTTC. The chain joins TRBV29-1 to TRBJ2-1; 7 positions match TRBD1. Trimming took 0 bases from V and 13 from J; bases not matched to a gene: 9. This CDR3 comprises 13 residues. Germline V CDR1 and CDR2: SQVTM, ANQGSEA.

This clonotype has a count of ten or more. This chain connects TRBV5-1 to TRBJ2-7; D unclear. This CDR3 is built from 13 residues. Germline values: CDR1 SGHRS, CDR2 YFSETQ. The V end was cut by 4 bases, the J end by 2 bases, with 10 bases between. In DNA form, the CDR3 reads TGCGCCAGCAGCCCACCCCGGACCTACGAGCAGTACTTC. Translation gives CASSPPRTYEQYF. The whole variable domain, remainder taken from reference TRBV5-1 and TRBJ2-7, is KAGVTQTPRYLIKTRGQQVTLSCSPISGHRSVSWYQQTPGQGLQFLFEYFSETQRNKGNFPGRFSGRQFSNSRSEMNVSTLELGDSALYLCASSPPRTYEQYFGPGTRLTVT.

In this sample, this clonotype turned up a few times. This chain links TRBV7-2 with TRBJ1-1, with unresolved D. Trimming removed 1 base at V and 2 bases at J, with 8 bases between. The length of the CDR3 is 14 residues. CDR1 is SGHTA, CDR2 FQGNSA, per germline. CDR3 nucleotides: TGTGCCAGCAGCTTAGGTGTGTACAACACTGAAGCTTTCTTT. It yields the protein CASSLGVYNTEAFF.

This clonotype was counted ten times or more. This chain joins TRBV6-1 and TRBJ1-2; D uncertain. The CDR3 covers 15 residues. Trimming cost V 6 bases and J 5 bases, with 19 bases left between them. Looked up from germline, CDR1 is MNHNS and CDR2 is SASEGT. The DNA of the CDR3 is TGTGCCAGCAGACCCGACACGCCTGGGGATTATGGCTACACCTTC. Residues: CASRPDTPGDYGYTF.